Presented here are 25 T cell receptor beta chains from one specimen sequenced in a study of blood T cell repertoires in COVID-19 (TCRdb year 2020). Libraries were prepared through the immunoSEQ multiplex PCR assay. This is the immuneACCESS table as TCRdb keeps it, with only in-frame sequences that have V and J called. A part of the clones is gone; compared with another copy, unresolved V genes explain less than half, and the rest is unexplained. A total of some 66,000 clones appear in this sample, approximately 86% of them only once. Less than 8.5% of the sample goes to the ten largest clones. The sample consisted of peripheral blood. The receptors were sampled from a man in his fifties or sixties with acute or convalescent COVID-19.

The sample holds a few counts of this clone. This chain joins TRBV11-3 and TRBJ1-6, with 8 bases matching TRBD1. Trimming cost V 5 bases and J 7 bases; bases outside gene matches: 7. The CDR3 covers 15 residues. Per germline, CDR1 SGHNT and CDR2 YENEEA. The CDR3 loop reads CASSPSTGENSPLHF. CDR3 nucleotide sequence: TGTGCCAGCAGCCCCTCGACAGGGGAGAATTCACCCCTCCACTTT.

The genes are TRBV27 and TRBJ1-5; D call uncertain. CDR1 is MNHEY, CDR2 SMNVEV, per germline (reference sequence). Deletions cut 5 bases from V and 0 bases from J, with 23 bases between. The CDR3 runs to 19 residues. CDR3 sequence (DNA): TGTGCCAGCAGTCCGACGGGGAGACAACGGAAAGATAGCAATCAGCCCCAGCATTTT. It codes for CASSPTGRQRKDSNQPQHF.

In its sample, this clone was seen once. This chain joins TRBV28 and TRBJ2-7; D possibly corresponds to TRBD1 (5 bases). Germline CDR1 reads MDHEN; CDR2 reads SYDVKM. The CDR3 loop spans 15 amino acids. V lost 4 bases to trimming and J lost 0 bases, with 13 bases between them. CDR3: CASSSYRFSSYEQYF. In nucleotides, the CDR3 is TGTGCCAGCAGTTCATACAGGTTCAGCTCCTACGAGCAGTACTTC.

The chain uses TRBV4-2 and TRBJ2-1, with 9 bases aligning to TRBD1. Germline V lookup: CDR1 LGHNA, CDR2 YNFKEQ. After removal of 0 bases from V and 4 bases from J, the junction contained 7 bases not matched to a gene. The CDR3 has 17 amino acids. In DNA, the CDR3 is TGTGCCAGCAGCCAAGAGAGGGGACAGGGCAGATACAATGAGCAGTTCTTC. It specifies CASSQERGQGRYNEQFF.

The chain combines TRBV11-2 with TRBJ2-7; tentative D call: TRBD2 (6 bases). The CDR3 has 14 amino acids. V lost 5 bases, J lost 4 bases, and 15 bases lay in between. Germline V CDR1 and CDR2: SGHAT, FQNNGV. Here the CDR3 reads CASSPGRDGYEQYF. CDR3 DNA sequence: TGTGCCAGCAGCCCAGGGCGGGATGGGTACGAGCAGTACTTC. Full variable domain (remainder filled in from reference TRBV11-2 and TRBJ2-7): EAGVAQSPRYKIIEKRQSVAFWCNPISGHATLYWYQQILGQGPKLLIQFQNNGVVDDSQLPKDRFSAERLKGVDSTLKIQPAKLEDSAVYLCASSPGRDGYEQYFGPGTRLTVT.

This clone has more than one count but fewer than ten. This chain links TRBV5-1 with TRBJ1-5, with 9 nucleotides matching TRBD1. The CDR3 sequence is 15 residues long. J lost 7 bases, V lost 1 base, and 6 bases had no gene match. The V gene's germline CDR1 is SGHRS and CDR2 YFSETQ. In nucleotides, the CDR3 is TGCGCCAGCAGCTTGAATGGACAGGGGAGCCAGCCCCAGCATTTT. Amino acid sequence: CASSLNGQGSQPQHF. Variable domain in full (rest from reference TRBV5-1 and TRBJ1-5): KAGVTQTPRYLIKTRGQQVTLSCSPISGHRSVSWYQQTPGQGLQFLFEYFSETQRNKGNFPGRFSGRQFSNSRSEMNVSTLELGDSALYLCASSLNGQGSQPQHFGDGTRLSIL.

The chain couples TRBV6-4 to TRBJ2-3; D remains ambiguous. The germline V gene has CDR1 MRHNA and CDR2 SNTAGT. Deletions cut 0 bases from V and 0 bases from J, with 7 bases between. The CDR3 runs 15 residues. The CDR3 sequence: CASSDSAASTDTQYF. The CDR3 nucleotides are TGTGCCAGCAGTGACTCGGCGGCAAGCACAGATACGCAGTATTTT.

The genes are TRBV2 and TRBJ1-1; no firm D call. Germline V gene data show CDR1 as SNHLY and CDR2 as FYNNEI. V lost 8 bases and J 0 bases, leaving 13 bases between the germline ends. CDR3 length equals 14 residues. This CDR3 reads CASRFGSMNTEAFF. The DNA of the CDR3 is TGTGCCAGCCGTTTCGGTTCTATGAACACTGAAGCTTTCTTT.

The genes are TRBV6-4 and TRBJ1-2, with 8 bases lining up with TRBD1. After removal of 4 bases from V and 6 bases from J, the junction contained 10 bases not matched to a gene. Germline V gene sequence: CDR1 MRHNA, CDR2 SNTAGT. The CDR3 consists of 15 residues. This CDR3 is CASSAKTGEVDGYTF. Written as DNA, the CDR3 is TGTGCCAGCAGTGCCAAGACAGGGGAGGTAGATGGCTACACCTTC.

This rearrangement joins TRBV9 to TRBJ1-3; the D is unclear. Germline V CDR1 and CDR2: SGDLS, YYNGEE. The CDR3 is 16 amino acids. Trimming removed 1 base from V and 1 base from J, with 12 bases in between. CDR3 bases: TGTGCCAGCAGCGTATCCGGGGAGGTTTCTGGAAACACCATATATTTT. Its protein is CASSVSGEVSGNTIYF. The full variable domain, completed using reference TRBV9 and TRBJ1-3, is DSGVTQTPKHLITATGQRVTLRCSPRSGDLSVYWYQQSLDQGLQFLIQYYNGEERAKGNILERFSAQQFPDLHSELNLSSLELGDSALYFCASSVSGEVSGNTIYFGEGSWLTVV.

The J gene is TRBJ1-2, the V gene TRBV12-3 or TRBV12-4; tentatively, D is TRBD1 (6 bases). With 7 bases removed from V and 3 bases from J, the gap between germline ends came to 12 bases. This CDR3 contains 13 residues. The CDR3: CASKPTGYYGYTF. In DNA, the CDR3 is TGTGCCAGCAAACCCACAGGGTACTATGGCTACACCTTC.

This clone was observed a single time. The gene calls are TRBV2 and TRBJ2-2; 11 bases fit TRBD1. The CDR3 length is 16 residues. Germline V gene sequence: CDR1 SNHLY, CDR2 FYNNEI. After removal of 6 bases from V and 4 bases from J, the junction contained 7 bases not matched to a gene. CDR3 in amino acids: CASSTGQGASTGELFF. The CDR3 coding sequence is TGTGCCAGCAGCACCGGACAGGGGGCGAGCACCGGGGAGCTGTTTTTT.

J is TRBJ2-7 and V is TRBV7-2; weak D call: TRBD1 (5 bases). The CDR3 covers 14 residues. V dropped 2 bases and J dropped 4 bases, with 12 bases sitting between them. The germline V gene encodes CDR1 SGHTA and CDR2 FQGNSA. The CDR3 spells CASSLWGREYEQYF. CDR3 nucleotides: TGTGCCAGCAGCTTATGGGGCAGGGAATACGAGCAGTACTTC.

This clone was seen a handful of times. The CDR3 nucleotides are TGTGCCAGCAGCTTACTGACAGGGTCCCAAGAGACCCAGTACTTC. Its protein is CASSLLTGSQETQYF. This chain connects TRBV7-8 to TRBJ2-5; 7 positions agree with TRBD1. Trimming at V came to 2 bases and at J to 1 base, leaving 4 bases not matched to a gene. Germline values: CDR1 SGHVS, CDR2 FQNEAQ. The CDR3 is made up of 15 amino acids.

CDR3 in amino acids: CASSYAGTNYGYTF. The CDR3 DNA reads as TGTGCCAGCAGTTACGCCGGGACTAACTATGGCTACACCTTC. The chain employs TRBV6-5 and TRBJ1-2, with D unresolved. The CDR3 consists of 14 residues. Trimming removed 2 bases at V and 0 bases at J, with 7 bases between. Germline assignment: CDR1 MNHEY and CDR2 SVGAGI.

In DNA, the CDR3 is TGTGCCAGCAGTAGTCCGGGACTAGCGGGGGAGCAGTTCTTC. Amino acids: CASSSPGLAGEQFF. This rearrangement joins TRBV6-5 to TRBJ2-1; 13 bases are shared with TRBD2. Per germline, CDR1 MNHEY and CDR2 SVGAGI. V shed 5 bases and J 10 bases; nucleotides not matched to a gene: 5. The CDR3 consists of 14 residues.

This chain connects TRBV18 to TRBJ1-1, with D tentatively TRBD1 (5 bases). Trimming cost V 5 bases and J 5 bases, with 12 bases left between them. The CDR3 covers 13 residues. The germline CDR1 and CDR2 sequences are KGHSH and LQKENI. The CDR3 DNA sequence: TGTGCCAGCTCAATCGGGGGAGGGACTGAAGCTTTCTTT. Protein sequence: CASSIGGGTEAFF.

V gene TRBV3-1 (or the pseudogene TRBV3-2) combines with J gene TRBJ2-1; D remains unclear. In germline, CDR1 is LGHDT, CDR2 YNNKEL (reference sequence). This CDR3 spans 13 amino acids. Trimming removed 2 bases from V and 3 bases from J, with 5 bases in between. The CDR3 region has the DNA TGTGCCAGCAGCCAAAACAGCTACAATGAGCAGTTCTTC. Its protein product is CASSQNSYNEQFF.

The V call is TRBV2, the J call TRBJ1-1; a weak D match, TRBD1 (6 bases). The CDR3 covers 15 residues. CDR1 and CDR2 (germline): SNHLY, FYNNEI. Trimming pared 7 bases from V and 0 bases from J, leaving 15 bases between. The CDR3 coding sequence is TGTGCCAGCAATTTTCGGGGGGCAATGAACACTGAAGCTTTCTTT. Its translation is CASNFRGAMNTEAFF.

The CDR3 bases are TGTGCCAGCAGACGGACAATGAACACTGAAGCTTTCTTT. Translation gives CASRRTMNTEAFF. The chain recombines TRBV6-5 with TRBJ1-1, with D tentatively TRBD1 (5 bases). The V end was cut by 6 bases, the J end by 0 bases, with 8 bases between. Germline CDR1 and CDR2: MNHEY and SVGAGI. The CDR3 spans 13 residues.

The rearrangement links TRBV18 to TRBJ2-5; possible D gene TRBD1, 6 bases. The germline V gene has CDR1 KGHSH and CDR2 LQKENI. The germline V and J ends were trimmed by 4 bases and 1 base, with 7 bases remaining between them. This CDR3 has 13 residues. The DNA of the CDR3 is TGTGCCAGCTCACGGGGGCTCCAAGAGACCCAGTACTTC. Translating it yields CASSRGLQETQYF.

The rearrangement links TRBV7-2 to TRBJ1-5, with D perhaps matching TRBD1 (5 bases). With 2 bases removed from V and 0 bases from J, the gap between germline ends came to 14 bases. The CDR3 length is 17 residues. Germline V gives CDR1 SGHTA, CDR2 FQGNSA. The DNA for the CDR3 is TGTGCCAGCAGCTTACGGGAGGGGAGTCGTAGCAATCAGCCCCAGCATTTT. This gives the protein CASSLREGSRSNQPQHF.

The rearrangement uses TRBV7-9 and TRBJ1-1, with D unclear. Trimming took off 3 bases at V and 10 bases at J, with 12 bases between the two ends. The CDR3 is 12 residues long. Germline V gene sequence: CDR1 SEHNR, CDR2 FQNEAQ (reference sequence). This CDR3 reads CASSFIAVGAFF. Written as DNA, the CDR3 is TGTGCCAGCAGCTTTATAGCTGTAGGAGCTTTCTTT.

V is TRBV7-8 and J is TRBJ1-4; 10 bases map to TRBD1. The V gene's germline CDR1 is SGHVS and CDR2 FQNEAQ. Trimming cost V 4 bases and J 7 bases; bases outside gene matches: 12. The CDR3 runs 17 residues. The CDR3 DNA reads TGTGCCAGCAGCTCAGGACGACAGGGGGCGAAAGGTGAAAAACTGTTTTTT. It is translated as CASSSGRQGAKGEKLFF.

The gene calls are TRBV6-2 or TRBV6-3 and TRBJ2-7; D is possibly TRBD1 (6 bases). Germline V gives CDR1 MNHEY, CDR2 SVGEGT. This CDR3 contains 14 residues. With 6 bases removed from V and 3 bases from J, the gap between germline ends came to 15 bases. The CDR3 is CASSLTGLGYEQYF. The DNA for the CDR3 is TGTGCCAGCAGCCTTACAGGGTTAGGCTACGAGCAGTACTTC.